What follows is one TCR beta chain and its context. Germline loops: CDR1 MNHEY, CDR2 SMNVEV (reference sequence). Trimming took 2 bases from V and 3 from J, leaving 13 bases between them. The CDR3 loop spans 15 amino acids. These data belong to a study of blood T cell repertoires in COVID-19. The overall study: Sources were T cells, B-cell-depleted T cells, or PBMCs; the material itself was cDNA or gDNA.

The repertoire was sequenced with immunoSEQ multiplex PCR; TCRdb's copy has only in-frame clones and lacks some. The sample carries over 150,000 clones, around 78% recorded once. The chain is built from TRBV27 and TRBJ1-2; D unresolved. This TCR derives from a man of 80 years or more with acute or convalescent COVID-19. Sequenced input: peripheral blood. The DNA of the CDR3 is TGTGCCAGCAGTTTAATGCACCCTCGGGACTATGGCTACACCTTC. Its protein product is CASSLMHPRDYGYTF.